The source of this T cell receptor (beta chain) is a study of breast tumors, draining lymph nodes, adjacent tissues. Turning to this clonotype: Its antigen is unidentified. Being one base from a much bigger clone, this may be a read error.

Study observations and caveats: That most tumor T cells come from lymph nodes remained unproven. Compared with lymph nodes, tumors were less diverse; compared with nontumor tissue, more. Compared with basal-like, luminal-like tumors shared significantly more repertoire with nontumor tissue.

Using its own MiXCR run on the multiplex PCR reads, TCRdb lists one record per CDR3 protein. The data contain 130,000 or so distinct CDR3 sequences, about 20% of them singletons. Samples came from axillary lymph nodes draining the breast cancer. Germline V gene lookup returns CDR1 KGHSH and CDR2 LQKENI. This CDR3 contains 15 residues. The ends were cut back, 5 bases at V and 4 bases at J, with 14 bases in the middle. The sequencing sample was made of axillary lymph node tissue. The rearrangement links TRBV18 to TRBJ2-2; the D is unclear. This receptor was obtained from a female donor with breast cancer. Some clones in this sample may be carry-over from other donors' samples. CDR3 DNA sequence: TGTGCCAGCTCAGACCCGATAGTGGGCACCGGGGAGCTGTTTTTT. Residues: CASSDPIVGTGELFF.